A single sample gave rise to the 2 T cell receptor beta chains below, sequenced in a study of shared clonotypes between healthy human individuals. Assay: immunoSEQ multiplex PCR; the TCRdb copy retains only in-frame clones and omits some. In the table there are some 480,000 clones, around 80% of which are singletons. Sequencing was done on a sample of PBMCs. These receptors were obtained from a woman in her thirties or forties in good health. Some clones in this sample may be carry-over from other donors' samples.

This clone was detected ten times or more. The V gene is TRBV4-2, the J gene TRBJ1-5, with a tentative D call TRBD1 (5 bases). Germline values: CDR1 LGHNA, CDR2 YNFKEQ. V was trimmed by 1 base and J by 6 bases, leaving 7 bases between them. The CDR3 covers 13 residues. CDR3 sequence: CASSQGDGQPQHF. Written as DNA, the CDR3 is TGTGCCAGCAGCCAAGGGGACGGTCAGCCCCAGCATTTT.

This clone was seen a few times. The J gene is TRBJ2-6, the V gene TRBV18, with TRBD1 identical over 8 bases. The J segment lost 4 bases and the V segment lost 6 bases, leaving 5 bases of the junction unmatched. Germline V lookup: CDR1 KGHSH, CDR2 LQKENI. The CDR3 consists of 15 residues. CDR3 DNA: TGTGCCAGCTCTCGCAGGGGGCCCGGGGCCAACGTCCTGACTTTC. Protein product: CASSRRGPGANVLTF.